These T cell receptor beta chains were read from a single sample in a study of metastatic and nonmetastatic thyroid tumors. TCRdb re-clonotyped the PCR reads via MiXCR. Among over 15,000 clones, 25% to 35% were seen once, and the ten largest hold about 13%. Sequenced sample: tumor tissue. Receptor source: a female donor with papillary thyroid cancer or a benign thyroid nodule (not recorded which). Some clones in this sample may be carry-over from other donors' samples. Each CDR3 is given with its conserved first and last residue. The D gene is left open where the match is weak. Only part of the rows carry a size: once, few, many, or a class if the clone is expanded.

TRBJ1-2 many 14 TRBV7-9 TRBD1 TGTGCCAGCAGGAAACAGGGGGCCTCCTATGGCTACACCTTC CASRKQGASYGYTF
TRBJ2-7 NA 14 TRBV7-2 NA TGTGCCAGCAGCCAGAGGGAATTGGAGTACGAGCAGTACTTC CASSQRELEYEQYF
TRBJ1-1 NA 13 TRBV19 NA TGTGCCAGTAGTATAAAGGACAACACTGAAGCTTTCTTT CASSIKDNTEAFF
TRBJ2-1 many 14 TRBV6-2/TRBV6-3 NA TGTGCCAGCAGTTTCTTTCTCTCCTACAATGAGCAGTTCTTC CASSFFLSYNEQFF
TRBJ1-1 NA 15 TRBV10-3 TRBD1 TGTGCCATCTTCCAGGGGACAGTTTTGAACACTGAAGCTTTCTTT CAIFQGTVLNTEAFF
TRBJ1-2 few 11 TRBV24-1 NA TGTGCCACCAGTGGAGGGGATGGCTACACCTTC CATSGGDGYTF
TRBJ2-3 NA 16 TRBV20-1 TRBD2 TGCAGTGCTAGCGGGAGGGCCGGGCATAGCACAGATACGCAGTATTTT CSASGRAGHSTDTQYF
TRBJ2-1 medium-sized 15 TRBV7-2 TRBD2 TGTGCCAGCAGCCAGAGCGGGAGTACGTACAATGAGCAGTTCTTC CASSQSGSTYNEQFF
TRBJ2-1 NA 14 TRBV6-1 NA TGTGCCAGCACTCTTAGGGGAAGGGTGAATGAGCAGTTCTTC CASTLRGRVNEQFF
TRBJ2-2 NA 12 TRBV11-3 TRBD1 TGTGCCAGTCAGGGGGTTCACGGGGAGCTGTTTTTT CASQGVHGELFF
TRBJ1-6 NA 15 TRBV20-1 TRBD1 TGCAGTGCTAGACAGGGGGTTAGTAACGATTCACCCCTCCACTTT CSARQGVSNDSPLHF
TRBJ2-5 few 16 TRBV24-1 NA TGTGCCACCAGTGATCCCTCCGGCCAGGCGGGGGAGACCCAGTACTTC CATSDPSGQAGETQYF
TRBJ2-5 few 15 TRBV12-3/TRBV12-4 TRBD2 TGTGCCAGCAGTTTCGGGGCTAGCGGGATCGAGACCCAGTACTTC CASSFGASGIETQYF
TRBJ2-3 many 17 TRBV7-6 TRBD2 TGTGCCAGCAGCTCGCGAGGGAGGGGTGAACTCACAGATACGCAGTATTTT CASSSRGRGELTDTQYF
TRBJ2-7 NA 14 TRBV20-1 NA TGCAGTGCTTCGTCGGCAGGGGGGACCTACGAGCAGTACTTC CSASSAGGTYEQYF
TRBJ2-7 NA 14 TRBV24-1 TRBD1 TGTGCCACCAGTGATTTTCGACAGGGTGGCGAGCAGTACTTC CATSDFRQGGEQYF
TRBJ2-3 few 17 TRBV9 TRBD2 TGTGCCAGCAGCGGGACTAGCGGGAGGTTAAGCACAGATACGCAGTATTTT CASSGTSGRLSTDTQYF
TRBJ1-1 few 15 TRBV20-1 NA TGCAGTGCTAGAGATCCAACAGATCGGGTCACTGAAGCTTTCTTT CSARDPTDRVTEAFF
TRBJ2-6 NA 20 TRBV7-2 NA TGTGCCAGCAGCTTACAGGGCAGGGACATACCCATGGCTGGGGCCAACGTCCTGACTTTC CASSLQGRDIPMAGANVLTF
TRBJ1-6 few 14 TRBV6-1 NA TGTGCCAGCCTGGGGCGTGATTTCAATTCACCCCTCCACTTT CASLGRDFNSPLHF
TRBJ1-1 NA 14 TRBV19 NA TGTGCCAGTAGTATGACGGCTGGGGGTACTGAAGCTTTCTTT CASSMTAGGTEAFF
TRBJ2-3 NA 12 TRBV6-6 NA TGTGCCAGCAGTTACTCGAGGGATACGCAGTATTTT CASSYSRDTQYF
TRBJ2-1 NA 16 TRBV6-1 TRBD2 TGTGCCAGCAGTGACTCGGCGTCTAGCGGGAGCAATGAGCAGTTCTTC CASSDSASSGSNEQFF
TRBJ1-5 NA 14 TRBV12-3/TRBV12-4 NA TGTGCCAGCAGCCATAAATTAGGGGCCCAGCCCCAGCATTTT CASSHKLGAQPQHF
TRBJ2-1 NA 20 TRBV12-3/TRBV12-4 NA TGTGCCAGCAGTTTAAGGGCCAGCCGTCGGACGGACCCTGGTTACAATGAGCAGTTCTTC CASSLRASRRTDPGYNEQFF
TRBJ2-7 NA 12 TRBV20-1 TRBD2 TGCAGTGTTACTAGCGGGACCTACGAGCAGTACTTC CSVTSGTYEQYF
TRBJ2-1 NA 15 TRBV7-3 NA TGTGCCAGCAGCTTAACGGGGGGCAGTCTGCATGAGCAGTTCTTC CASSLTGGSLHEQFF